Here is one TCR beta chain with its context. The sample is drawn from a study of blood T cell repertoires in COVID-19. The CDR3 sequence is 15 residues long. Germline values: CDR1 SGHTA, CDR2 FQGNSA. V was clipped by 5 bases and J by 2 bases; unmatched bases: 7. Profiling relied on immunoSEQ multiplex PCR, and the TCRdb table lists in-frame clones only, not all of them. This sample carries fewer than 350,000 clones, 87% of them seen once, and the ten largest clones take under 7%. Sequenced: PBMCs or T cells enriched from blood (not recorded which). This receptor was taken from a middle-aged woman who had recovered from COVID-19. The chain uses TRBV7-2 and TRBJ2-3; TRBD1 agrees at 7 bases. CDR3 amino acids: CASSNRDSPTDTQYF. As DNA, the CDR3 is TGTGCCAGCAGCAACCGGGACAGCCCCACAGATACGCAGTATTTT.